This TCR beta chain was observed in a study of early T cells in non-severe SARS-CoV-2 infection (dated by TCRdb to the early 2020s). For context, the study as a whole: Because TCR sequencing relied on bulk RNA taken from unsorted whole blood, pairing of alpha and beta chains was not possible.

Notes on this clonotype: Its antigen is not yet known. No base quality values were provided; no much bigger clone lies one nucleotide off.

A distance of 10 bases separates the germline ends of V and J, which lose 5 bases and 8 bases respectively. Based on the germline V gene (reference sequence), the CDR1 and CDR2 sequences are SEHNR and FQNEAQ. From the cysteine up to the phenylalanine, the CDR3 has a length of 13 residues. Only CDR3 DNA remains: 39 bases, in frame from the first base. A case-control design nested within a healthcare worker cohort in London, UK, was used, with weekly nasopharyngeal swab PCR tests and blood sampling performed. Between 23 and 31 March 2020, the week of the UK lockdown, healthcare workers were enrolled and then followed up weekly for as long as 16 weeks. Summary of the overall study and its limitations: VDJdb matching was skewed toward anti-spike CD8 responses and likely underestimated virus-specific expansions, missing private and CD4 specificities.

The library was generated by 5' RACE. Sequenced using a NextSeq 500. Unique molecular identifiers were attached to individual cDNA molecules in the TCR library protocol so that sequencing error and PCR bias could be corrected. Both TCR alpha and beta chains were sequenced, and tight co-correlation was observed between alpha and beta sequence abundances in each sample. As for the original processing: Decombinator V4 was used to perform V gene, J gene and CDR3 annotation of TCR sequences. Expanded TCRs were defined as changing significantly between any two time points under a Poisson model with p below 0.0001. TCR abundances were normalised to the total number of TCRs sequenced per sample and expressed as counts per million. MAIT TCRs were defined by TRAV1-2 paired with TRAJ12, TRAJ20 or TRAJ33, and iNKT TCRs by TRAV10 paired with TRAJ18. VDJdb, accessed on 1 November 2021, was searched for TCRs annotated for CMV, EBV and SARS-CoV-2, and TCRs annotated for more than one antigen were excluded. TCRdb itself trimmed the public reads at Q25 with fastp, ran MiXCR and retained productive beta chains. CDR3 protein sequences are deduplicated, and each keeps its most common genes and DNA. The V and J calls reflect TCRdb's pipeline rather than the authors' work. The sample profile shows around 67,000 distinct CDR3 sequences; approximately 10% of them were found once. The ten largest clonotypes hold 3.5% to 4% of the sample.

The specimen sequenced was whole blood. Recombination connected TRBV7-9 to TRBJ1-6, with the D gene call left open. The TCR sequence derives from an adult who was a healthcare worker with PCR-confirmed SARS-CoV-2 infection or an uninfected control (not recorded which). The nucleotide sequence is given as TGTGCCAGCAGCCCCACCGGGTATTCACCCCTCCACTTT. This is translated as CASSPTGYSPLHF.